Shown below are 5 T cell receptor beta chains from a single sample sequenced in a study of graft-versus-host responses after intestinal transplantation. Some clones are missing from TCRdb's copy, which holds only in-frame ones; the method was immunoSEQ multiplex PCR. The repertoire holds fewer than 110,000 clones, with 93% as singletons. Their target antigens are unknown. Sequencing was performed on unstimulated CD8+ T cells sorted from spleen or lymph node cells, taken before intestinal transplant. The receptor set was obtained from a human donor who received an intestinal transplant.

The V and J genes are TRBV20-1 and TRBJ2-3; no reliable D call. The CDR3 contains 10 residues. Trimming removed 5 bases at V and 4 bases at J, with 4 bases between. The V gene's germline CDR1 is DFQATT and CDR2 SNEGSKA (reference sequence). Written as DNA, the CDR3 is TGCAGTGCTTTTTCAGATACGCAGTATTTT. Encoded protein: CSAFSDTQYF.

This clone has just one count. This CDR3 reads CATTVAERVGTDTQYF. The CDR3 DNA sequence: TGTGCCACCACCGTCGCCGAGAGGGTTGGGACAGATACGCAGTATTTT. J is TRBJ2-3 and V is TRBV5-4, with D perhaps TRBD2 (5 bases). Per germline, CDR1 SGHNT and CDR2 YYREEE (reference sequence). CDR3 length: 16 amino acids. V lost 9 bases and J lost 3, with 23 bases in between.

The chain has TRBV5-1 and TRBJ2-7; D might be TRBD1 or TRBD2, each matching 5 bases. The CDR3 is 16 amino acids. In germline, CDR1 is SGHRS, CDR2 YFSETQ. Trimming took 0 bases from V and 3 from J, leaving 16 bases between them. This CDR3 is CASSLVPARDHYEQYF. The CDR3 DNA follows: TGCGCCAGCAGCTTGGTTCCGGCCAGGGACCACTACGAGCAGTACTTC.

This chain links TRBV4-1 with TRBJ2-5, with D perhaps given as TRBD1 or TRBD2 (7 bases each). Germline assignment: CDR1 MGHRA and CDR2 YSYEKL. With 1 base removed from V and 2 bases from J, the gap between germline ends came to 14 bases. This CDR3 region has 16 residues. CDR3 in DNA: TGCGCCAGCAGCCAAGTACCGGGGGGACAGCAAGAGACCCAGTACTTC. It translates to CASSQVPGGQQETQYF.

The chain links TRBV27 to TRBJ1-1; the match to TRBD1 covers 8 bases. V was clipped by 5 bases and J by 6 bases; unmatched bases: 5. The CDR3 extends over 13 amino acids. Germline CDR1 reads MNHEY; CDR2 reads SMNVEV (reference sequence). CDR3 sequence reads: CASSPGQAPEAFF. The DNA of the CDR3 is TGTGCCAGCAGTCCGGGACAGGCCCCTGAAGCTTTCTTT.